The 6 T cell receptor beta chains given below trace back to one sample, sequenced in a study of shared clonotypes between healthy human individuals. Repertoires were generated with immunoSEQ multiplex PCR, while TCRdb's copy carries only in-frame clones and drops some. The sample has 2 million to 2.5 million clones; 90% to 96% are singletons. Sample: naive CD4+ T cells sorted from blood. The subset is: CD45RA+ positively selected. All receptors come from a man aged 18 to 30 in good health.

The chain couples TRBV5-4 to TRBJ2-3, with D hard to call. The germline CDR1 and CDR2 sequences are SGHNT and YYREEE (reference sequence). The CDR3 is 11 amino acids. The V end lost 5 bases, the J end lost 5 bases, and 6 bases lay between the germline ends. The CDR3, as DNA: TGTGCCAGCAGACTTGGAGATACGCAGTATTTT. Translation gives CASRLGDTQYF.

This chain uses TRBV7-2 with TRBJ1-2, with D possibly TRBD1 on 6 matching bases. Germline CDR1 SGHTA, CDR2 FQGNSA. This CDR3 has 13 residues. With 6 bases removed from V and 4 bases from J, the gap between germline ends came to 12 bases. The CDR3 reads CASRPTGVYGYTF. CDR3 nucleotides: TGTGCCAGCAGGCCGACAGGCGTCTATGGCTACACCTTC.

As for this clone: Additional DNA sequences in this sample encode the identical CDR3. The chain combines TRBV5-1 with TRBJ2-5; no firm D call. V lost 0 bases, J lost 4 bases, and 4 bases lay in between. This CDR3 comprises 12 residues. Germline-derived CDR1 and CDR2 are SGHRS and YFSETQ. CDR3 residues: CASSLGAETQYF. CDR3 sequence (DNA): TGCGCCAGCAGCTTGGGCGCAGAGACCCAGTACTTC. The full variable domain, in which reference TRBV5-1 and TRBJ2-5 provide the parts outside the CDR3, is KAGVTQTPRYLIKTRGQQVTLSCSPISGHRSVSWYQQTPGQGLQFLFEYFSETQRNKGNFPGRFSGRQFSNSRSEMNVSTLELGDSALYLCASSLGAETQYFGPGTRLLVL.

The gene calls are TRBV4-2 and TRBJ2-7; the match to TRBD2 covers 9 bases. In germline, CDR1 is LGHNA, CDR2 YNFKEQ. V trimming: 0 bases; J trimming: 0 bases; junction bases outside the gene matches: 3. The CDR3 extends over 16 amino acids. The CDR3 reads CASSQDLAGSSYEQYF. In nucleotides, the CDR3 is TGTGCCAGCAGCCAAGATCTAGCGGGGAGCTCCTACGAGCAGTACTTC.

The chain is built from TRBV5-8 and TRBJ1-2; 7 bases are a match to TRBD1. V was pared by 6 bases and J by 7 bases, with 9 bases of the junction left unmatched. This CDR3 region has 13 residues. Germline assignment: CDR1 SGHTS and CDR2 YDEGEE. CDR3 amino acids: CASNPDRVFGYTF. CDR3 coding DNA: TGTGCCAGCAACCCAGACAGGGTTTTTGGCTACACCTTC.

Comments on this clone: The identical CDR3 is also encoded by other nucleotide sequences in the sample. The chain employs TRBV7-8 and TRBJ1-5, with D unclear. The CDR3 runs 15 residues. V dropped 1 base and J dropped 1 base, with 8 bases sitting between them. Germline CDR1 SGHVS, CDR2 FQNEAQ. The CDR3 bases are TGTGCCAGCAGCTTAGAGGGCAGCAGCAATCAGCCCCAGCATTTT. Its protein is CASSLEGSSNQPQHF.